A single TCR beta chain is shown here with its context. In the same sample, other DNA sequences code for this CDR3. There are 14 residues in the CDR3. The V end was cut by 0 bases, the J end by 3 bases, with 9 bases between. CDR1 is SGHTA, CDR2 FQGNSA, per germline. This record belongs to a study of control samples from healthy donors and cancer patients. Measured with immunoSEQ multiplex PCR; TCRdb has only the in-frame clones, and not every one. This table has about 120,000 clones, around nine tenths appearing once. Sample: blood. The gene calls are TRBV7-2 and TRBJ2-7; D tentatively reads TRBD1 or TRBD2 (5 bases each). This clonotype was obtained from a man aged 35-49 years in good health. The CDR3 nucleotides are TGTGCCAGCAGCTTAGCGGCAGGGAGCTACGAGCAGTACTTC. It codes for CASSLAAGSYEQYF.